This TCR beta chain was obtained from a study of Tregs in tolerant kidney transplant recipients. Sequencing used immunoSEQ multiplex PCR; TCRdb keeps in-frame clones, though not all of them. This sample has roughly 120,000 clones, with about 91% found just once. V lost 3 bases, J lost 2 bases, and 12 bases lay in between. The CDR3 loop spans 15 amino acids. Per the germline V gene, CDR1 is SNHLY and CDR2 is FYNNEI. This clonotype originated in a human donor in good health. Material: CD4+ T cells from blood. The V and J genes are TRBV2 and TRBJ2-3; TRBD1 or TRBD2 may be the D gene (5 bases each). The CDR3 loop reads CASSELGTTTDTQYF. The DNA for the CDR3 is TGTGCCAGCAGTGAGTTGGGGACCACCACAGATACGCAGTATTTT.